The 27 T cell receptor beta chains below were found in one sample sequenced in a study. A single record per CDR3 protein comes from TCRdb applying MiXCR to the RT-PCR reads. The sample lists about 680,000 distinct CDR3 sequences; 11% to 15% were seen once. Sequences were obtained from memory CD4+ T cells from blood. All receptors derive from a female donor in good health, serving as a healthy control.

The genes are TRBV4-1 and TRBJ2-4; 9 nucleotides agree with TRBD1. CDR1 is MGHRA, CDR2 YSYEKL, per germline. This CDR3 region has 20 residues. Trimming cost V 8 bases and J 1 base; bases outside gene matches: 21. This CDR3 reads CASEKVGGQGFGGAKNIQYF. The CDR3 nucleotides are TGCGCCAGCGAAAAAGTTGGGGGACAGGGATTCGGCGGGGCCAAAAACATTCAGTACTTC.

The genes are TRBV21-1 and TRBJ2-4; the table's D call TRBD1 went unverified against the DNA. TRBV21-1 is an annotated pseudogene. The CDR3 totals 15 residues. This CDR3 reads CASNFSPGKVDIQYF. Written as DNA, the CDR3 is TGTGCCAGCAACTTCTCCCCGGGGAAGGTGGACATTCAGTACTTC.

About this clonotype: A much bigger clone sits one base away, suggesting this may be a read error. V usage is TRBV11-2 and J usage is TRBJ2-2, with 8 bases that match TRBD2. Germline V CDR1 and CDR2: SGHAT, FQNNGV. Unmatched junction bases numbered 9, after V lost 4 bases and J lost 5 bases. This CDR3 has 16 residues. DNA for the CDR3: TGTGCCAGCAGCTCCGAGAGCGGGAGATTGACCGGGGAGCTGTTTTTT. Encoded protein: CASSSESGRLTGELFF.

This clonotype was detected only a few times. The chain couples TRBV12-3 or TRBV12-4 to TRBJ1-1, with a tentative D call TRBD1 (5 bases). Trimming left V 5 bases short and J 7 bases short, with 17 bases between. This CDR3 spans 14 amino acids. The CDR3 sequence is CASSPQTGEGEAFF. CDR3 sequence (DNA): TGTGCCAGCAGTCCGCAAACAGGAGAAGGTGAAGCTTTCTTT.

The V and J genes are TRBV28 and TRBJ1-4; D is undetermined. Trimming shortened V by 1 base and J by 0 bases, and 6 bases separated the two germline ends. The germline V gene has CDR1 MDHEN and CDR2 SYDVKM. The CDR3 runs to 15 residues. CDR3 sequence: CASSLSGTTNEKLFF. DNA for the CDR3: TGTGCCAGCAGTTTATCCGGGACAACTAATGAAAAACTGTTTTTT.

Only a few counts were recorded for this clonotype. This chain uses TRBV11-2 with TRBJ2-3; a weak D match, TRBD1 (6 bases). The germline V gene encodes CDR1 SGHAT and CDR2 FQNNGV. The germline V and J ends were trimmed by 6 bases and 5 bases, with 18 bases remaining between them. The CDR3 loop spans 15 amino acids. CDR3 nucleotides: TGTGCCAGCAGTTCCCAACAGGGCCCCGGAGATACGCAGTATTTT. This translates into CASSSQQGPGDTQYF. The entire variable domain, with the rest obtained from reference TRBV11-2 and TRBJ2-3, is as follows: EAGVAQSPRYKIIEKRQSVAFWCNPISGHATLYWYQQILGQGPKLLIQFQNNGVVDDSQLPKDRFSAERLKGVDSTLKIQPAKLEDSAVYLCASSSQQGPGDTQYFGPGTRLTVL.

The CDR3 loop is CSAPPGSGSYNEQFF. CDR3 bases: TGCAGTGCTCCTCCAGGTAGCGGGAGCTACAATGAGCAGTTCTTC. V usage is TRBV20-1 and J usage is TRBJ2-1, with 9 bases lining up with TRBD2. The germline gives CDR1 DFQATT, CDR2 SNEGSKA (reference sequence). The J segment lost 3 bases and the V segment lost 5 bases, leaving 8 bases of the junction unmatched. The CDR3 contains 15 residues.

This clonotype appeared many times. V gene TRBV20-1 combines with J gene TRBJ2-3; possibly TRBD1 for D (6 bases). The V end was cut by 6 bases, the J end by 4 bases, with 14 bases between. The CDR3 contains 13 residues. The germline V gene encodes CDR1 DFQATT and CDR2 SNEGSKA (reference sequence). The CDR3, as DNA: TGCAGTGCCTTACAGGGTTCCCCAGATACGCAGTATTTT. Translation: CSALQGSPDTQYF.

The gene calls are TRBV20-1 and TRBJ2-3; 8 positions agree with TRBD2. The V gene's germline CDR1 is DFQATT and CDR2 SNEGSKA (reference sequence). Trimming at V came to 0 bases and at J to 4 bases, leaving 6 bases not matched to a gene. The CDR3 runs to 15 residues. CDR3 sequence: CSARDPAGVADTQYF. The CDR3 DNA is TGCAGTGCTAGAGATCCAGCGGGAGTGGCAGATACGCAGTATTTT.

This clonotype was observed a few times. The CDR3 sequence: CASSGAEQGGAFF. Here the CDR3 DNA reads TGTGCCAGCAGCGGGGCTGAACAGGGGGGAGCTTTCTTT. The gene calls are TRBV6-6 and TRBJ1-1, with TRBD1 matching over 8 bases. The CDR3 sequence is 13 residues long. V trimming: 6 bases; J trimming: 10 bases; junction bases outside the gene matches: 10. Germline CDR1 MNHNY, CDR2 SVGAGI (reference sequence).

The chain has TRBV6-6 and TRBJ2-5; possibly TRBD1 or TRBD2 for D (6 bases each). Germline values: CDR1 MNHNY, CDR2 SVGAGI (reference sequence). The CDR3 runs 16 residues. Trimming pared 0 bases from V and 6 bases from J, leaving 17 bases between. DNA of the CDR3: TGTGCCAGCAGTTACTCGGTCGGGGGCACAGGAAAGACCCAGTACTTC. Protein sequence: CASSYSVGGTGKTQYF.

This sequence joins TRBV4-3 and TRBJ2-7; the D is unclear. V lost 0 bases to trimming and J lost 2 bases, with 11 bases between them. In germline, CDR1 is LGHNA, CDR2 YSLEER. The CDR3 runs to 15 residues. The chain's CDR3 is CASSQDKNPTYEQYF. In DNA form, the CDR3 reads TGCGCCAGCAGCCAAGATAAAAACCCAACCTACGAGCAGTACTTC.

This clonotype was seen a few times. The chain couples TRBV6-2 or TRBV6-3 to TRBJ1-5, with 7 bases lining up with TRBD1. V lost 5 bases, J lost 2 bases, and 9 bases stayed unmatched. Per the germline V gene, CDR1 is MNHEY and CDR2 is SVGEGT. The CDR3 is made up of 16 amino acids. In DNA, the CDR3 is TGTGCCAGCAGTCCAACCCCAGGGGGGGGCAATCAGCCCCAGCATTTT. This sequence encodes CASSPTPGGGNQPQHF.

V and J are TRBV28 and TRBJ1-1, with 10 bases identical to TRBD1. Germline V gives CDR1 MDHEN, CDR2 SYDVKM. The CDR3 extends over 17 amino acids. V shed 5 bases and J 4 bases; nucleotides not matched to a gene: 13. The CDR3 here is CASSVTTGGRFFTEAFF. CDR3 nucleotide sequence: TGTGCCAGCAGTGTCACGACAGGGGGCCGCTTTTTCACTGAAGCTTTCTTT.

Only a few counts were recorded for this clonotype. CDR3 sequence (DNA): TGTGCCAGCAGTGATACCGGGGTATGGGATCAGCCCCAGCATTTT. As protein: CASSDTGVWDQPQHF. The rearrangement links TRBV6-1 to TRBJ1-5; D is uncertain. The CDR3 covers 15 residues. V was pared by 3 bases and J by 5 bases, with 14 bases between. Germline CDR1 MNHNS, CDR2 SASEGT.

This clonotype was observed a few times. The CDR3 nucleotides read TGTGCCAGCAGTTTGACAGCGGCAGAGGAGACCCAGTACTTC. It is translated as CASSLTAAEETQYF. V is TRBV5-4 and J is TRBJ2-5; either TRBD1 or TRBD2 may fit D (5 bases each). The ends were cut back, 5 bases at V and 5 bases at J, with 16 bases in the middle. Germline CDR1 SGHNT, CDR2 YYREEE (reference sequence). The CDR3 is 14 amino acids.

This chain uses TRBV7-3 with TRBJ2-3; the D is unclear. Germline assignment: CDR1 SGHTA and CDR2 FQGTGA. Deletions cut 4 bases from V and 1 base from J, with 6 bases between. This CDR3 region has 13 residues. The CDR3 region has the DNA TGTGCCAGCAGCTCGGCCCGCACAGATACGCAGTATTTT. This encodes CASSSARTDTQYF.

This clonotype has more than one count but fewer than ten. V and J are TRBV5-6 and TRBJ2-4, with 10 bases fitting TRBD2. V lost 1 base to trimming and J lost 1 base; unmatched junction nucleotides: 8. Germline V gene sequence: CDR1 SGHDT, CDR2 YYEEEE. This CDR3 is built from 18 residues. The CDR3 bases are TGTGCCAGCAGCTTGCTAGCGGGAGCCTCCGGGGCCAAAAACATTCAGTACTTC. Protein product: CASSLLAGASGAKNIQYF. Looking up the rest from reference TRBV5-6 and TRBJ2-4 gives the full variable domain: DAGVTQSPTHLIKTRGQQVTLRCSPKSGHDTVSWYQQALGQGPQFIFQYYEEEERQRGNFPDRFSGHQFPNYSSELNVNALLLGDSALYLCASSLLAGASGAKNIQYFGAGTRLSVL.

V usage is TRBV3-1 and J usage is TRBJ2-7; D not resolved. In germline, CDR1 is LGHDT, CDR2 YNNKEL (reference sequence). V lost 0 bases and J lost 1, with 10 bases in between. The CDR3 length is 15 residues. The chain's CDR3 is CASSQDPPGSYEQYF. CDR3 nucleotide sequence: TGTGCCAGCAGCCAAGATCCGCCCGGGTCCTACGAGCAGTACTTC.

This clonotype has a handful of counts. In DNA, the CDR3 is TGTGCCAGCAGTGACCCCACAGGGGCGTTGACTGAAGCTTTCTTT. This encodes CASSDPTGALTEAFF. The V call is TRBV6-2 or TRBV6-3, the J call TRBJ1-1; 7 nucleotides line up with TRBD1. V trimming: 5 bases; J trimming: 5 bases; junction bases outside the gene matches: 11. The V gene's germline CDR1 is MNHEY and CDR2 SVGEGT. The CDR3 loop spans 15 amino acids.

Many counts were recorded for this clonotype. This chain uses TRBV6-6 with TRBJ1-1; D is unresolved. The germline gives CDR1 MNHNY, CDR2 SVGAGI (reference sequence). V lost 6 bases to trimming and J lost 5 bases, with 16 bases between them. The length of the CDR3 is 14 residues. The CDR3 loop is CASSPVQGRTEAFF. The CDR3 coding sequence is TGTGCCAGCAGCCCCGTACAAGGGAGGACTGAAGCTTTCTTT.

This sequence joins TRBV3-1 and TRBJ2-6, with D possibly matching TRBD1 (6 bases). Trimming left V 4 bases short and J 0 bases short, with 10 bases between. This CDR3 region has 16 residues. Germline values: CDR1 LGHDT, CDR2 YNNKEL (reference sequence). CDR3 coding DNA: TGTGCCAGCAGCCCGGGGACAATCTCTGGGGCCAACGTCCTGACTTTC. Translation gives CASSPGTISGANVLTF. Full variable domain (outside the CDR3, taken from reference TRBV3-1 and TRBJ2-6): DTAVSQTPKYLVTQMGNDKSIKCEQNLGHDTMYWYKQDSKKFLKIMFSYNNKELIINETVPNRFSPKSPDKAHLNLHINSLELGDSAVYFCASSPGTISGANVLTFGAGSRLTVL.

The chain employs TRBV4-1 and TRBJ2-3, with 10 bases lining up with TRBD2. V dropped 5 bases and J dropped 2; count of bases not matched to a gene: 7. Germline CDR1 reads MGHRA; CDR2 reads YSYEKL. The CDR3 has 16 residues. The CDR3 bases are TGCGCCAGCAGCACCCCGACTAGCGGGTTCACAGATACGCAGTATTTT. It translates to CASSTPTSGFTDTQYF.

This clonotype has just a few counts. The genes are TRBV7-9 and TRBJ1-5; D is perhaps TRBD1 (5 bases). From germline, CDR1 is SEHNR and CDR2 FQNEAQ (reference sequence). V was shortened by 4 bases and J by 0 bases, with 19 bases between the two germline ends. The CDR3 spans 18 residues. CDR3 region: CASSSSVGGFYSNQPQHF. CDR3 nucleotide sequence: TGTGCCAGCAGCTCTTCGGTGGGGGGATTTTATAGCAATCAGCCCCAGCATTTT.

The rearrangement joins TRBV15 to TRBJ1-5; D gene uncertain. Germline V gene data show CDR1 as LNHNV and CDR2 as YYDKDF (reference sequence). V gave up 1 base and J gave up 2 bases, with 9 bases separating them. This CDR3 has 15 residues. The CDR3 reads CATSRGGEGNQPQHF. Written as DNA, the CDR3 is TGTGCCACCAGCAGAGGGGGAGAGGGCAATCAGCCCCAGCATTTT.

This clonotype was detected ten times or more. This chain links TRBV15 with TRBJ2-2; 10 bases fit TRBD2. The V and J ends lost 3 bases and 1 base, in that order; junction bases with no gene match: 5. Germline assignment: CDR1 LNHNV and CDR2 YYDKDF (reference sequence). The CDR3 spans 17 residues. Here the CDR3 reads CATSRSLAGVNTGELFF. For the CDR3, the DNA is TGTGCCACCAGCAGGAGTCTAGCGGGGGTGAACACCGGGGAGCTGTTTTTT.

In this sample, this clonotype turned up many times. The chain recombines TRBV6-5 with TRBJ2-7; D might be TRBD1 (6 bases). V was pared by 2 bases and J by 5 bases, with 13 bases between. This CDR3 has 14 amino acids. Germline V CDR1 and CDR2: MNHEY, SVGAGI. The CDR3 is CASSYRRGPHEQYF. In nucleotides, the CDR3 is TGTGCCAGCAGTTACCGCAGGGGCCCCCACGAGCAGTACTTC.